Each of the 16 T cell receptor beta chains below was sequenced from the same sample in a study of T cell repertoires in cytomegalovirus infection. TCRdb itself ran the reads through MiXCR, one entry per CDR3 protein. The data show 250,000 to 350,000 distinct CDR3 sequences, with roughly 26% seen just once and about 15% held by the top ten. Sequencing was carried out using PBMCs. The origin of the receptors is a human donor in good health (CMV status not recorded). Some clones in this sample may be carry-over from other donors' samples.

This clonotype appeared many times. V is TRBV4-1 and J is TRBJ2-2, with a weak D call TRBD1 (6 bases). Germline values: CDR1 MGHRA, CDR2 YSYEKL. V gave up 1 base and J gave up 4 bases, with 7 bases separating them. The length of the CDR3 is 14 residues. The chain's CDR3 is CASSQGRGTGELFF. The CDR3 DNA is TGCGCCAGCAGCCAAGGCAGGGGCACCGGGGAGCTGTTTTTT.

In this sample, this clonotype turned up a few times. The V and J genes are TRBV30 and TRBJ1-1, with D uncertain. The germline gives CDR1 GTSNPN, CDR2 SVGIG (reference sequence). V was trimmed by 0 bases and J by 2 bases, leaving 7 bases between them. The CDR3 runs 13 residues. CDR3: CAWSVRGNTEAFF. CDR3 DNA sequence: TGTGCCTGGAGTGTACGGGGTAACACTGAAGCTTTCTTT.

This clonotype was counted a few times. The genes are TRBV5-1 and TRBJ1-2; maybe TRBD1 (6 bases). This CDR3 is built from 16 residues. V lost 4 bases and J 2 bases, leaving 18 bases between the germline ends. Germline CDR1 and CDR2: SGHRS and YFSETQ. The CDR3 loop is CASSPGRGQKNYGYTF. The CDR3 DNA reads TGCGCCAGCAGCCCCGGCCGGGGACAAAAGAACTATGGCTACACCTTC.

This clonotype was seen only a few times. The CDR3: CASSQSGPLQETQYF. The CDR3, as DNA: TGCGCCAGCAGTCAATCGGGCCCTCTTCAAGAGACCCAGTACTTC. The chain uses TRBV23-1 and TRBJ2-5; D uncertain. TRBV23-1 has ORF status, its function being uncertain. The CDR3 length is 15 residues. Between the trimmed V and J ends, which lost 0 bases and 2 bases, there was a span of 10 bases.

In this sample, this clonotype turned up a few times. This chain connects TRBV20-1 to TRBJ2-1; 12 bases line up with TRBD2. The CDR3 is made up of 14 amino acids. CDR1 and CDR2 from the germline V gene are DFQATT and SNEGSKA (reference sequence). Trimming at V came to 6 bases and at J to 3 bases, leaving 3 bases not matched to a gene. The CDR3 spells CSAKTSGSYNEQFF. The CDR3 DNA follows: TGCAGTGCAAAGACTAGCGGGAGCTACAATGAGCAGTTCTTC.

This chain connects TRBV14 to TRBJ1-2; D unresolved. Trimming pared 1 base from V and 0 bases from J, leaving 3 bases between. Germline CDR1 and CDR2: SGHDN and FVKESK. This CDR3 comprises 13 residues. DNA of the CDR3: TGTGCCAGCAGCCAAGCGACTAACTATGGCTACACCTTC. Translated, it gives CASSQATNYGYTF.

The rearrangement joins TRBV7-3 to TRBJ1-2; D might be TRBD1 (5 bases). Germline CDR1 and CDR2: SGHTA and FQGTGA. The CDR3 covers 14 residues. V lost 1 base to trimming and J lost 7 bases, with 13 bases between them. CDR3: CASSLIQQGAGYTF. In nucleotides, the CDR3 is TGTGCCAGCAGCTTAATTCAGCAGGGAGCTGGCTACACCTTC. The whole variable domain, filled in from reference TRBV7-3 and TRBJ1-2, reads GAGVSQTPSNKVTEKGKYVELRCDPISGHTALYWYRQSLGQGPEFLIYFQGTGAADDSGLPNDRFFAVRPEGSVSTLKIQRTERGDSAVYLCASSLIQQGAGYTFGSGTRLTVV.

This clonotype was counted a few times. The chain couples TRBV7-9 to TRBJ1-6, with D unclear. In germline, CDR1 is SEHNR, CDR2 FQNEAQ (reference sequence). Trimming removed 1 base at V and 10 bases at J, with 14 bases between. CDR3 length: 15 amino acids. The CDR3 region has the DNA TGTGCCAGCAGCTTAGGTTCCCAGGCGGCATCACCCCTCCACTTT. Amino acids: CASSLGSQAASPLHF.

The V call is TRBV5-1, the J call TRBJ2-1, with 9 positions matching TRBD2. The CDR3 consists of 16 residues. CDR1 and CDR2 from the germline V gene are SGHRS and YFSETQ. The V gene end was trimmed by 1 base and the J gene end by 5 bases; junction bases not matched to a gene: 7. The CDR3 loop is CASSLFPAGGHNEQFF. The CDR3 DNA sequence: TGCGCCAGCAGCTTGTTCCCAGCGGGAGGCCACAATGAGCAGTTCTTC.

In its sample, this clonotype was seen many times. Relative to the germline gene, one junction end is altered; a read error may explain this. The chain carries TRBV7-2 and TRBJ2-5; 7 positions match TRBD1. The germline V gene has CDR1 SGHTA and CDR2 FQGNSA. The CDR3 consists of 15 residues. The chain's CDR3 is CASSRDSSAVETQYF. In nucleotides, the CDR3 is TGTGCCAGCAGCAGGGACAGCTCCGCGGTGGAGACCCAGTATTTC. Full variable domain (outside the CDR3, taken from reference TRBV7-2 and TRBJ2-5): GAGVSQSPSNKVTEKGKDVELRCDPISGHTALYWYRQSLGQGLEFLIYFQGNSAPDKSGLPSDRFSAERTGGSVSTLTIQRTQQEDSAVYLCASSRDSSAVETQYFGPGTRLLVL.

This clonotype appeared a few times. CDR3 coding DNA: TGTGCCAGCAGTGCGCACAACTCCGGGGAGCTGTTTTTT. It is translated as CASSAHNSGELFF. The rearrangement joins TRBV2 to TRBJ2-2; D remains ambiguous. CDR1 is SNHLY and CDR2 is FYNNEI in the germline V gene. The CDR3 extends over 13 amino acids. Trimming shortened V by 4 bases and J by 6 bases, and 9 bases separated the two germline ends. The full variable domain, with the rest looked up from reference TRBV2 and TRBJ2-2, is EPEVTQTPSHQVTQMGQEVILRCVPISNHLYFYWYRQILGQKVEFLVSFYNNEISEKSEIFDDQFSVERPDGSNFTLKIRSTKLEDSAMYFCASSAHNSGELFFGEGSRLTVL.

The J gene is TRBJ1-1, the V gene TRBV29-1; D unclear. This CDR3 has 11 amino acids. Trimming shortened V by 0 bases and J by 7 bases, and 6 bases separated the two germline ends. CDR1 is SQVTM and CDR2 is ANQGSEA in the germline V gene. This CDR3 is CSVEDGIEAFF. The DNA of the CDR3 is TGCAGCGTTGAAGATGGAATTGAAGCTTTCTTT.

The J gene is TRBJ1-1, the V gene TRBV6-8; 10 bases fit TRBD1. The germline V gene encodes CDR1 MNHGY and CDR2 SAAAGT. The CDR3 runs 16 residues. Trimming at V came to 4 bases and at J to 4 bases, leaving 9 bases not matched to a gene. CDR3 nucleotide sequence: TGTGCCAGCAGTTCAGACAGGGGGCGCCGGCCCACTGAAGCTTTCTTT. Translated: CASSSDRGRRPTEAFF.

The V call is TRBV7-2, the J call TRBJ1-6; D call uncertain. Germline CDR1 SGHTA, CDR2 FQGNSA. The V and J ends lost 0 bases and 5 bases respectively, with 5 bases between them. The CDR3 totals 14 residues. The CDR3 sequence: CASSLAPNNSPLHF. CDR3 DNA sequence: TGTGCCAGCAGCTTAGCACCGAATAATTCACCCCTCCACTTT.

This clonotype was counted a few times. The chain is built from TRBV29-1 and TRBJ1-1; 12 nucleotides match TRBD1. The V gene's germline CDR1 is SQVTM and CDR2 ANQGSEA. The CDR3 runs to 15 residues. V shed 6 bases and J 5 bases; nucleotides not matched to a gene: 10. The CDR3 loop is CSVTGTGGARTEAFF. The CDR3 nucleotides are TGCAGCGTGACCGGGACAGGGGGCGCGAGGACTGAAGCTTTCTTT. Full variable domain (remainder filled in from reference TRBV29-1 and TRBJ1-1): SAVISQKPSRDICQRGTSLTIQCQVDSQVTMMFWYRQQPGQSLTLIATANQGSEATYESGFVIDKFPISRPNLTFSTLTVSNMSPEDSSIYLCSVTGTGGARTEAFFGQGTRLTVV.

This clonotype was observed a few times. V gene TRBV6-5 combines with J gene TRBJ2-3; 11 bases agree with TRBD2. J gave up 2 bases and V 4 bases, and 11 bases lay outside the gene matches. This CDR3 is 18 amino acids long. CDR1 is MNHEY and CDR2 is SVGAGI in the germline V gene. CDR3 amino acids: CASSSLTSSGGFTDTQYF. The CDR3 DNA reads as TGTGCCAGCAGTTCCCTGACCTCTAGCGGGGGGTTCACAGATACGCAGTATTTT.